This TCR beta chain was retrieved from a study of CD8+CD57+ T cells in acquired aplastic anemia. Whole-study findings and limits: The diversity of CD8+CD57+ cells in patients was lower than that of total CD4+ and CD8+ pools. A set of approximately 29 CD8+ CDR3 sequences was shared between patients and controls, and these sequences appeared highly expressed in patients.

Researchers used genomic DNA as the template to profile TCR beta VDJ and CDR3. A single record per CDR3 protein comes from TCRdb applying MiXCR to the reads. The sample lists roughly 17,000 distinct CDR3 sequences, over 35% occurring once. This CDR3 comprises 12 residues. Germline V lookup: CDR1 SNHLY, CDR2 FYNNEI. With 2 bases removed from V and 5 bases from J, the gap between germline ends came to 5 bases. CD8+CD57+ cell expansion, shown by flow cytometry, had occurred in the patients selected for sequencing. CD8+CD57+ effector memory cells were additionally subjected to sequencing for about 15% of the 12 patients. Bead enrichment of CD8+CD57+ cells gave a mean 1.6 ug DNA. There are a few counts of this clonotype. The antigen is undetermined.

The clonotype comes from a human donor with aplastic anemia. The material sequenced was CD8+CD57+ T cells sorted from PBMCs. Sample subset: bead-enriched CD8+CD57+ effector memory T cells from SAA patients. The rearrangement uses TRBV2 and TRBJ2-3; D call uncertain. The CDR3 reads CASSEQQDTQYF. CDR3 coding DNA: TGTGCCAGCAGTGAACAGCAAGATACGCAGTATTTT. The variable domain in full, completed from reference TRBV2 and TRBJ2-3, reads EPEVTQTPSHQVTQMGQEVILRCVPISNHLYFYWYRQILGQKVEFLVSFYNNEISEKSEIFDDQFSVERPDGSNFTLKIRSTKLEDSAMYFCASSEQQDTQYFGPGTRLTVL.